This TCR beta chain was sequenced in a study of neurological immune-mediated disorders (dated by TCRdb to about 2019). A note on the overall study: Peripheral blood TCR-beta repertoires from HTLV-I-associated myelopathy (HAM/TSP) patients, multiple sclerosis patients and healthy controls were compared by UMI-based sequencing. Of the approximately 65 subjects in the cohort, some 15 were HAM/TSP patients, 34 were multiple sclerosis patients, and around 20 were healthy controls. The approximately 100 TCR-beta libraries included longitudinal samples, technical triplicates and paired sorted CD4+ and CD8+ T-cell subsets alongside PBMC samples. The study at large found these results: Expanded clones from different subjects shared no identical CDR3 amino acid sequences, which suggests that TCR-beta repertoires were private in all groups. TCR clonal expansion was highest in HAM/TSP patients and lowest in MS patients, with MS patients falling below even healthy controls.

cDNA was synthesized by template-switch 5'RACE using a primer with a 10-nucleotide random unique molecular identifier that tagged each TCR transcript. Over 180 million TCR-beta sequences, covering 15-18 subjects, were produced in each sequencing run. Total RNA was extracted with the RNeasy kit. Using the KAPA Real-time Library Amplification kit, TCR-beta VDJ regions were amplified with primers for the TCR constant region and the 5'RACE anchor. Sample indexes and Illumina adaptors were added in a first PCR, after which library yield was increased in a second PCR. The roughly 650 bp TCR product was size-selected on a 2% E-gel SizeSelection system after Ampure bead purification. Library quality was checked on a Bioanalyzer, concentration was measured with Qubit, and libraries were quantified with the Kapa Library Quantification kit before pooling. An Illumina HiSeq 2500 was used to sequence the libraries paired-end at 2 x 150 bp. To increase sequence diversity, about 25-31% phiX was spiked into each library pool. On the authors' methods: Quality-filtered reads were processed with the UMI-based MiGEC pipeline, and over 90% of raw TCR sequences were removed by the MiGEC pipeline during error correction. VDJ genes were aligned to IMGT germline references, and each clonotype was defined by a unique CDR3 amino acid sequence together with V-J genes. Clonal expansion, Shannon diversity and CDR3 relatedness (CalcPairwiseDistances, ClusterSamples) were evaluated with VDJtools, and phylogenetic trees were built with CLCbio workbench. Expanded clones were defined as having at least 8 unique UMIs, based on coefficient-of-variation modelling across technical triplicates. Using fastp at Q25 and MiXCR, TCRdb reprocessed the public reads and kept productive beta chains. A single entry per CDR3 protein holds the most common genes and DNA from its merged rows. The V and J calls shown here were made by TCRdb, not taken from the authors' results. Across this sample there are about 76,000 distinct CDR3 sequences, with roughly a sixth seen only once. Together, the top ten hold just over 15% of the sample.

The healthy controls were volunteers from a blood bank in Maryland, USA. Libraries from unsorted PBMCs were made from 2 million PBMCs kept in RNAlater at -80 degrees C until RNA extraction. Peripheral blood was subjected to Ficoll-Hypaque density gradient centrifugation to isolate PBMCs, which were then cryopreserved in liquid nitrogen. Taken from the germline V gene, the CDR1 and CDR2 loops are MNHEY and SVGAGI. V sheds 0 bases and J sheds 5 bases, leaving 13 bases between their ends. CDR3 length: 15 amino acids, cysteine to phenylalanine. Only CDR3 DNA remains: 45 bases, in frame from the first base. Details on this clonotype: This clone's antigen is unknown. No per-base quality is available; no much larger clone lies one base away.

The specimen was PBMCs. The receptor comes from a middle-aged woman in good health. Recombination connected TRBV6-5 to TRBJ2-5; TRBD1 is possibly the D segment (5 matching bases). The CDR3 protein is CASSYSTLDTETQYF. The sequenced DNA is TGTGCCAGCAGTTACTCGACCTTGGACACGGAGACCCAGTACTTC.